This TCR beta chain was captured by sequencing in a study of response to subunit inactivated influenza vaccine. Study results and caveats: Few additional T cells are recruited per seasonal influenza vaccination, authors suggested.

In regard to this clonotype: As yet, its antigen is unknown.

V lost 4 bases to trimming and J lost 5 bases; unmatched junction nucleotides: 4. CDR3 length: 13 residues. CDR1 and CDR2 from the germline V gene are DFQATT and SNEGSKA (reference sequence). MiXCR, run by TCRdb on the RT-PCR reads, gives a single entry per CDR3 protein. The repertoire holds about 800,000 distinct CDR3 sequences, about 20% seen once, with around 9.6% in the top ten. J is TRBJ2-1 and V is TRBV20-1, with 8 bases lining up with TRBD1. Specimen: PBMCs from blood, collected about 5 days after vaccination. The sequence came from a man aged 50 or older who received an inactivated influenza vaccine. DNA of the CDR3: TGCAGTGCTAACAGGGGGTTTAACAATGAGCAGTTCTTC. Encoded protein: CSANRGFNNEQFF.